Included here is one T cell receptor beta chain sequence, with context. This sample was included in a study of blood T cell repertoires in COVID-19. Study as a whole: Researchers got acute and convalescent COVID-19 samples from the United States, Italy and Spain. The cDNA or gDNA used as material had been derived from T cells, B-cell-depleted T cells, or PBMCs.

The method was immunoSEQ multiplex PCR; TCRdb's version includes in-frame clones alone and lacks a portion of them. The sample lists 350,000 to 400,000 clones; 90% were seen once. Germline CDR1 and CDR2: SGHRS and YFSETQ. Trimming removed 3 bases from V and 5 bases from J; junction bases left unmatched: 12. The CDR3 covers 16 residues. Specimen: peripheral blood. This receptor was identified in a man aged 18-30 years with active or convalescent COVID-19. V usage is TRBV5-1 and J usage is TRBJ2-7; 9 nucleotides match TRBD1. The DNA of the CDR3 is TGCGCCAGCAGCTACCGTTGGGGACAGGGTCAAAACGAGCAGTACTTC. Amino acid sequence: CASSYRWGQGQNEQYF.